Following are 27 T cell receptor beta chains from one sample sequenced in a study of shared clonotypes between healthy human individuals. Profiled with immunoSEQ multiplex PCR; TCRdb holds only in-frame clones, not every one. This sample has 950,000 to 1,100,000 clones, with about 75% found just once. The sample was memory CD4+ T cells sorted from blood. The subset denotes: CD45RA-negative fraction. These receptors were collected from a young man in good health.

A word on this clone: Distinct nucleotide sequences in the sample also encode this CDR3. The chain's CDR3 is CASSLGLAGYNEQFF. CDR3 nucleotide sequence: TGCGCCAGCAGCTTAGGACTAGCGGGATACAATGAGCAGTTCTTC. This rearrangement joins TRBV5-1 to TRBJ2-1; 12 nucleotides align to TRBD2. The CDR3 has 15 amino acids. V shed 2 bases, J shed 4 bases, and the junction held 1 base outside the gene matches. CDR1 is SGHRS, CDR2 YFSETQ, per germline.

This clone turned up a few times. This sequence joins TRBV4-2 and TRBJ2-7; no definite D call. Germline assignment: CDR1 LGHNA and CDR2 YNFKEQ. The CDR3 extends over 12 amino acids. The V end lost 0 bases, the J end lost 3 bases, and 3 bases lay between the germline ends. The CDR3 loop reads CASSQDNYEQYF. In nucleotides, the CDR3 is TGTGCCAGCAGCCAAGATAACTACGAGCAGTACTTC.

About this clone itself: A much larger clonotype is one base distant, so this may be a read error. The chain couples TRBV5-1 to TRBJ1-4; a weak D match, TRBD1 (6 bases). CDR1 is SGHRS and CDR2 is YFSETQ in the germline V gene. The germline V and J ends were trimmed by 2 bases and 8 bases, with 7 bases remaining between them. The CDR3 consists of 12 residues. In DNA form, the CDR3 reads TGCGCCAGCAGCTTAGACAGGGAAAAACTGTTTTTT. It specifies CASSLDREKLFF.

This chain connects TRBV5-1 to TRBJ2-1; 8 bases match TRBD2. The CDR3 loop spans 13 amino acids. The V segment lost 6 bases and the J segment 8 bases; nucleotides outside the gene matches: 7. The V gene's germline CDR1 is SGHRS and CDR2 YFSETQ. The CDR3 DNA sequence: TGCGCCAGCACCGTAGCGGGAACGGATGAGCAGTTCTTC. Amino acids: CASTVAGTDEQFF.

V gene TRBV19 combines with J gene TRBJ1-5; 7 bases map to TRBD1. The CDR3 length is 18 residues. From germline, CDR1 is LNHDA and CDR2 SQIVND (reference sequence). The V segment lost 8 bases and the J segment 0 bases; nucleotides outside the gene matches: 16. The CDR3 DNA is TGTGCCAGTTGGGCGGGGACAGCCACCTCGATTAGCAATCAGCCCCAGCATTTT. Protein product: CASWAGTATSISNQPQHF.

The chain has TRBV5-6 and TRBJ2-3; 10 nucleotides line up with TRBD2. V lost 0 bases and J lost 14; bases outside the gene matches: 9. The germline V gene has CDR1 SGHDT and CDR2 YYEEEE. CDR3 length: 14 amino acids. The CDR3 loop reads CASSLDQRGGSTYF. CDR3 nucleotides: TGTGCCAGCAGCTTGGACCAGCGGGGGGGCTCAACGTATTTT.

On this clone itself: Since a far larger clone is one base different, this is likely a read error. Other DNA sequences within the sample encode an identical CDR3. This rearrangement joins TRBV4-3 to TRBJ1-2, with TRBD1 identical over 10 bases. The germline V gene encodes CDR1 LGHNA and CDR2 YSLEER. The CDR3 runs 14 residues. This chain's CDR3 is CASSQGQGLHGYTF. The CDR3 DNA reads TGCGCCAGCAGCCAGGGACAGGGGCTTCATGGCTACACCTTT.

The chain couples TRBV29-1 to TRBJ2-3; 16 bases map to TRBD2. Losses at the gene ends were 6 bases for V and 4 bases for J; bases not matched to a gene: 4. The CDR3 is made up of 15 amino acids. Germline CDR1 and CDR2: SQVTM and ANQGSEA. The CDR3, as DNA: TGCAGCGTGCCGGGACTAGCGGGGGGGTCAGATACGCAGTATTTT. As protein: CSVPGLAGGSDTQYF.

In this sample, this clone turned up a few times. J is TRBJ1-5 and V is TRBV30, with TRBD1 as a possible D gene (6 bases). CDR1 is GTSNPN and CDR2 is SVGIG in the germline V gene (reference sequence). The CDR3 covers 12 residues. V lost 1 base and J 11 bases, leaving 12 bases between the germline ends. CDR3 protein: CAWSDRGQSQHF. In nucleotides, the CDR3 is TGTGCCTGGAGTGACCGAGGACAGTCCCAGCATTTT.

The CDR3 loop reads CASSHLPGQHFTDTQYF. As DNA, the CDR3 is TGCGCCAGCAGCCACTTGCCGGGACAGCATTTCACAGATACGCAGTATTTT. This chain joins TRBV4-1 and TRBJ2-3, with 7 positions matching TRBD1. V trimming: 3 bases; J trimming: 2 bases; junction bases outside the gene matches: 11. CDR1 is MGHRA and CDR2 is YSYEKL in the germline V gene. This CDR3 is 17 amino acids long.

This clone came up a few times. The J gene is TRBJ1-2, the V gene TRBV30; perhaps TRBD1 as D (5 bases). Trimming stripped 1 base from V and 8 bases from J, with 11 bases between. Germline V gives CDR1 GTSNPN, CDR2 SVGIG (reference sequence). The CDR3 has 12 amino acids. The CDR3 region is CAWSEGARGYTF. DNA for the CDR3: TGTGCCTGGAGTGAAGGGGCGCGAGGCTACACCTTC.

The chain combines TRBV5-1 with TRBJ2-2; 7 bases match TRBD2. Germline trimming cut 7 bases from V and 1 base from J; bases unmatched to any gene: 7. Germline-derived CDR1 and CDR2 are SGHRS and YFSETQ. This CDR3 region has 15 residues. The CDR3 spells CASVNPSGNTGELFF. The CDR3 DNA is TGCGCCAGCGTTAATCCTAGCGGGAACACCGGGGAGCTGTTTTTT.

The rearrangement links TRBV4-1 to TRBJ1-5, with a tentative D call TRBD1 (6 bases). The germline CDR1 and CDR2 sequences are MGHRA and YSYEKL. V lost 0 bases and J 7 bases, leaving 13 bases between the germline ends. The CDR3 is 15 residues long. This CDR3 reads CASSQDWGREQPQHF. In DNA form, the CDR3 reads TGCGCCAGCAGCCAAGATTGGGGGCGCGAGCAGCCCCAGCATTTT.

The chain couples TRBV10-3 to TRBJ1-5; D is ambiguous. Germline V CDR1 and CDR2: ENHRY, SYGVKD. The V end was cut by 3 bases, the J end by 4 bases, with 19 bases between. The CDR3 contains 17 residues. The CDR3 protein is CAISEANLGMENQPQHF. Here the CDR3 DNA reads TGTGCCATCAGTGAAGCGAATCTAGGGATGGAAAATCAGCCCCAGCATTTT.

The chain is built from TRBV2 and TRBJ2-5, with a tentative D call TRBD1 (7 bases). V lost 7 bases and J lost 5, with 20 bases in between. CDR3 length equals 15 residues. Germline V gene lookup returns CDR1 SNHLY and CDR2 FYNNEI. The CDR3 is CASTLGDRAGETQYF. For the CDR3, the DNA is TGTGCCAGCACTCTCGGTGACAGGGCGGGGGAGACCCAGTACTTC.

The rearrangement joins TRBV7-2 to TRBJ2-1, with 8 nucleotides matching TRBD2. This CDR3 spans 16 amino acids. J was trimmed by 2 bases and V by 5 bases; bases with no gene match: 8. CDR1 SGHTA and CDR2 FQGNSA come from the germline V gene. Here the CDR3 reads CASSTPGGGTYNEQFF. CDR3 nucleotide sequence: TGTGCCAGCAGCACACCCGGCGGGGGGACCTACAATGAGCAGTTCTTC.

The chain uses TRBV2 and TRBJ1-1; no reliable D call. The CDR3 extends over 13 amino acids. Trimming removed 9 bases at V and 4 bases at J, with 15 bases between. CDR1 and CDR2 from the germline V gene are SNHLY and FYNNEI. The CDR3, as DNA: TGTGCCAGTGGCGGGGTGAGTCGCACTGAAGCTTTCTTT. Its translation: CASGGVSRTEAFF.

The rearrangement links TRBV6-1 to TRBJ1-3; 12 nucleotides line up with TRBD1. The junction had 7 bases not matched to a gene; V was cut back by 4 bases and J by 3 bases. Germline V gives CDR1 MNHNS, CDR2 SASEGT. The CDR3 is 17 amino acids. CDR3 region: CASSATGQGAGGNTIYF. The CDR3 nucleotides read TGTGCCAGCAGTGCTACGGGACAGGGGGCGGGTGGAAACACCATATATTTT.

The CDR3 DNA reads TGTGCCACCAGCAGAGACACGGTGCAGGTGAACACTGAAGCTTTCTTT. Amino acid sequence: CATSRDTVQVNTEAFF. This chain connects TRBV15 to TRBJ1-1; D gene unclear. Trimming stripped 0 bases from V and 0 bases from J, with 11 bases between. Germline V gene sequence: CDR1 LNHNV, CDR2 YYDKDF (reference sequence). The CDR3 consists of 16 residues.

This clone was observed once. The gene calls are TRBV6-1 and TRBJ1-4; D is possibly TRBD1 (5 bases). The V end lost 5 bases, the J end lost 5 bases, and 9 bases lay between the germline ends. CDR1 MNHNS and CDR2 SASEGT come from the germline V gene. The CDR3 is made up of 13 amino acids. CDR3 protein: CASSMTANEKLFF. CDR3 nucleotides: TGTGCCAGCAGTATGACAGCGAATGAAAAACTGTTTTTT.

CDR3 DNA sequence: TGTGCCAGCAGCCCGGTAGAGCTCTCCTACGAGCAGTACTTC. This translates into CASSPVELSYEQYF. The chain carries TRBV7-8 and TRBJ2-7; D not certain. The V gene's germline CDR1 is SGHVS and CDR2 FQNEAQ. The CDR3 has 14 residues. Trimming cost V 5 bases and J 0 bases, with 11 bases left between them.

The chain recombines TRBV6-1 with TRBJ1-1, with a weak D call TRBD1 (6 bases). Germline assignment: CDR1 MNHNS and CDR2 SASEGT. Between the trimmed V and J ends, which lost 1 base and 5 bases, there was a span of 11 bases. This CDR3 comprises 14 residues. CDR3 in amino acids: CASSEDQGRTEAFF. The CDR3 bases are TGTGCCAGCAGTGAAGATCAGGGGAGGACTGAAGCTTTCTTT.

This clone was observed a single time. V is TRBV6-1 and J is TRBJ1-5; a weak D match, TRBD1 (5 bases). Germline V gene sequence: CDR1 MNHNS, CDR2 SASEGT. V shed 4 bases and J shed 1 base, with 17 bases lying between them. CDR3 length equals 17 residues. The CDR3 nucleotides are TGTGCCAGCAGTGGGGCCACAGGTCTTTGGAGCAATCAGCCCCAGCATTTT. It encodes CASSGATGLWSNQPQHF.

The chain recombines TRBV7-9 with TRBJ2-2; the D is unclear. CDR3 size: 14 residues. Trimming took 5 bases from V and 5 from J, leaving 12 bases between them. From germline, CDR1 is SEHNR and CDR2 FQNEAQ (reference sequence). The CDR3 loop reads CASSPGVITGELFF. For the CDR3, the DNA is TGTGCCAGCAGCCCCGGAGTAATAACCGGGGAGCTGTTTTTT.

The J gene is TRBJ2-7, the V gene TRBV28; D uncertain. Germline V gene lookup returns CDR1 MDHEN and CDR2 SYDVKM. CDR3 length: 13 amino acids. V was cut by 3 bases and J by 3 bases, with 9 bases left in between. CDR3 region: CASSFSGDYEQYF. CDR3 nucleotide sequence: TGTGCCAGCAGTTTCTCAGGCGACTACGAGCAGTACTTC.

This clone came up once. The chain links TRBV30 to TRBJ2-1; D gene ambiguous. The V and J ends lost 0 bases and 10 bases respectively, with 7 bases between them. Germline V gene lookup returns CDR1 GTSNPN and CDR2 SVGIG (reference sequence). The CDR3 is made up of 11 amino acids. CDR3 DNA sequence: TGTGCCTGGAGTGTACCGCAGGAGCAGTTCTTC. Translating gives CAWSVPQEQFF.

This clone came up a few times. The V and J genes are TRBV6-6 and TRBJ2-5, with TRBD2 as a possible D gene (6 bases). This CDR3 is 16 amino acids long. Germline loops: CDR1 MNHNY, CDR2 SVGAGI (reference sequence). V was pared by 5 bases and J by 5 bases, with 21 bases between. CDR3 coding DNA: TGTGCCAGCAGTCCCGGCGGGCGGGACTCCGGGGAGACCCAGTACTTC. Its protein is CASSPGGRDSGETQYF.